This is a list of T cell receptor beta chains from one sample in a study of somatic mutations in cytotoxic T cells in rheumatoid arthritis. Generated by immunoSEQ multiplex PCR, the TCRdb table keeps only in-frame clones and is missing some. Found here are approximately 5,500 clones, around 80% of them singletons; the top ten hold around 30%. Sequenced input: CD8+ T cells sorted from blood. These receptors were obtained from an adult with rheumatoid arthritis. The CDR3 runs from the conserved cysteine through the conserved F or W. D genes are given only for firm matches. Size is stated for part of the rows, as once, few or many counts, or as a class when the clone is expanded.

V	D	J	size	CDR3	DNA
TRBV11-1	-	TRBJ2-3	-	CASRGARTDTQYF	TGTGCCAGCCGGGGGGCTCGCACAGATACGCAGTATTTT
TRBV6-4	-	TRBJ1-2	-	CASSDGIGSGYTF	TGTGCCAGCAGTGACGGAATCGGCAGTGGCTACACCTTC
TRBV27	TRBD1	TRBJ1-2	-	CASAQQGAGNSYTF	TGTGCCAGCGCCCAACAGGGGGCAGGTAATAGCTACACCTTC
TRBV11-2	TRBD1	TRBJ1-1	-	CASSLGQGNTEAFF	TGTGCCAGCAGCTTAGGACAGGGTAACACTGAAGCTTTCTTT
TRBV9	TRBD1	TRBJ1-1	few	CASSASWDRGGNTEAFF	TGTGCCAGCAGCGCGTCCTGGGACAGGGGGGGTAACACTGAAGCTTTCTTT
TRBV2	-	TRBJ1-1	-	CAKSTENTEAFF	TGTGCCAAAAGCACAGAAAACACTGAAGCTTTCTTT
TRBV27	-	TRBJ2-3	-	CASSLSGSGTQYF	TGTGCCAGCAGTTTATCGGGGTCGGGTACGCAGTATTTT
TRBV4-3	-	TRBJ2-7	-	CASSLLLSYEQYF	TGCGCCAGCAGCCTACTCCTCTCCTACGAGCAGTACTTC
TRBV4-3	-	TRBJ2-1	-	CASSLASNEQFF	TGCGCCAGCAGCCTAGCATCTAATGAGCAGTTCTTC
TRBV11-2	-	TRBJ2-3	once	CASSSQTWDTQYF	TGTGCCAGCAGCTCCCAAACCTGGGATACGCAGTATTTT
TRBV5-6	-	TRBJ1-2	-	CASSSDRTGSNYGYTF	TGTGCCAGCAGCTCCGATAGAACAGGCTCTAACTATGGCTACACCTTC